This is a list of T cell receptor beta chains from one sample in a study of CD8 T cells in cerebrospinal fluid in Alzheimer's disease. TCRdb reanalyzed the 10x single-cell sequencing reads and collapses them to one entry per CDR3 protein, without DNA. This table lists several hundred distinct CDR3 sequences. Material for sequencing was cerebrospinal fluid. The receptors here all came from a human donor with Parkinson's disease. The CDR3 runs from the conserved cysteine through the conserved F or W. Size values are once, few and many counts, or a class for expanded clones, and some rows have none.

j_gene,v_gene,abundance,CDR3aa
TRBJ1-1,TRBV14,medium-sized,CASSQVETGEAFF
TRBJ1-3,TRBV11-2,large,CASSLDPYSYSGNTIYF
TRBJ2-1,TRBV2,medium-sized,CASSDDLARGSYNEQFF
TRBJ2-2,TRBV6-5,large,CASSRLAGTMTGELFF
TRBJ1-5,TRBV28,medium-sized,CASKTGGVFSNQPQHF
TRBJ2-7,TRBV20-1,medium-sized,CSAPRDRGPYEQYF
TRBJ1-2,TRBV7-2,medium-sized,CASSPGGTSHTF
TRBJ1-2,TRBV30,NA,CAWSGGAHGYTF
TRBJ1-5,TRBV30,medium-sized,CAWRGRGTGSQPQHF
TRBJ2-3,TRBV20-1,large,CSARDRSSLATDTQYF
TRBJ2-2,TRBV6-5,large,CASRPGGGGAGELFF
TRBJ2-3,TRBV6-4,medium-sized,CASGAGGDTDTQYF
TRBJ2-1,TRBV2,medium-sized,CASSVAGDDYNEQFF
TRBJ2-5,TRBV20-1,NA,CSALGKGTAQETQYF
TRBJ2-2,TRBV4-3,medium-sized,CASNPGINTGELFF
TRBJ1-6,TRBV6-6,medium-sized,CASNPGKKSGNSPLHF
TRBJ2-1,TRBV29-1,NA,CSVQVGRGFDEQFF
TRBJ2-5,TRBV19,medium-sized,CATRTAAAETQYF
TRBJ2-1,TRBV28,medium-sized,CASSLFASGIYNEQFF
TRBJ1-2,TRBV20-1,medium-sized,CGEELRGAGGYGYTF
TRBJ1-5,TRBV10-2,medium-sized,CASRPGTGSKGYNQPQHF
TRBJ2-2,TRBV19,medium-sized,CASSIDRATGELFF
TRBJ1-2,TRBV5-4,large,CASSVQGDYGYTF
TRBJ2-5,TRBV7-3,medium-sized,CASPPTVHTPNGTQYF
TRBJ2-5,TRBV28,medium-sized,CASLGGPGETQYF
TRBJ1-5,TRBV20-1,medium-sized,CSGGPAGLQHF
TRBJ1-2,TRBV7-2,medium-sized,CASSPQPGAYGYTF
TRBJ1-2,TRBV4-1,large,CASSQVLGDRYGYTF
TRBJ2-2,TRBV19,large,CASSYRVAGELFF
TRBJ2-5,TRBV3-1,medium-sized,CASSQGTSTQETQYF
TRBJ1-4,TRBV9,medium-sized,CASSVGVQHEKLFF
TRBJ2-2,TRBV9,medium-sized,CASSSGPPNTGELFF
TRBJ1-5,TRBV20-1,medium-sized,CSARGQGGGYSNQPQHF
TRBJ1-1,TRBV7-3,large,CASSLTTGGASEAFF
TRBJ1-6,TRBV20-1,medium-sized,CSARDPQDSPLHF
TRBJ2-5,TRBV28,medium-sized,CASSSRGQHQETQYF
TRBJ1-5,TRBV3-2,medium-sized,CASSHGDPPGNQPQHF
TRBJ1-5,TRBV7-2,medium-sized,CASSTTRGVSQPQHF
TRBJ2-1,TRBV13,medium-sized,CASSGTNSYNEQFF
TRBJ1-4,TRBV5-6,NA,CASSLATGASEKLFF
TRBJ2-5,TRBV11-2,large,CASSAGLAGQETQYF
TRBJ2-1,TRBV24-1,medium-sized,CATSDFLPGGIGEQFF
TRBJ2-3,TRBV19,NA,CASSRSSGGKTDTQYF
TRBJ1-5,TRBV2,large,CASSTGAGNQPQHF
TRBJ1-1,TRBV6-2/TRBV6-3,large,CASSQGTEAFF
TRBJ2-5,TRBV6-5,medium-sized,CASSVDRVGGETQYF
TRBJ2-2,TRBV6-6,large,CASSSQGKNTGELFF
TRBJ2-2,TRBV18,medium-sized,CASSPQTGILGTGELFF
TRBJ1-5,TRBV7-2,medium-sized,CASSFKGIDNQPQHF
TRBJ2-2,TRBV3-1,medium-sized,CASSQARRGAGELFF
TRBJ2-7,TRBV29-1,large,CSVEDGGSTYEQYF
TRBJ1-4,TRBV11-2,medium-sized,CASTGGTEKLFF
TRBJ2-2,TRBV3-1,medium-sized,CASSQEGISNTGELFF
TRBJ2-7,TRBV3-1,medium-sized,CASSQDGLAGGEQYF
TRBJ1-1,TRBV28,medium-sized,CASTRGGRNTEAFF
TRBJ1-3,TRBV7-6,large,CASSLGGSGNTIYF
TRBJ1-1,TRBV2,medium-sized,CASSSHQGVNTEAFF
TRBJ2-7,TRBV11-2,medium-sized,CASSLQGGASYEQYF